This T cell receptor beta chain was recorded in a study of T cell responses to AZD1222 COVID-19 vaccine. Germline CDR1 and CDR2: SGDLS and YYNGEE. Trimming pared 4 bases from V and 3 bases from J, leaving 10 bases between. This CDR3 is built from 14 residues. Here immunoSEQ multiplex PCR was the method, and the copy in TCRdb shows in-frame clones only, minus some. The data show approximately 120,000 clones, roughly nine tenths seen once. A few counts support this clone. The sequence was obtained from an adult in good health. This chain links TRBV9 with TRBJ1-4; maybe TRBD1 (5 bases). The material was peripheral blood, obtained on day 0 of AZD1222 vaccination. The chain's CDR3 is CASSRGGANEKLFF. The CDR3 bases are TGTGCCAGCAGCCGTGGGGGGGCTAATGAAAAACTGTTTTTT.